Listed below are T cell receptor beta chains from one sample, sequenced in a study of T-cell reconstitution after alpha-beta-depleted transplantation in children. In TCRdb, the PCR reads were re-called with MiXCR into one record per CDR3 protein. In the table there are 200,000 to 300,000 distinct CDR3 sequences, under 30% of which are singletons. Material: PBMCs, obtained before TCRalphabeta/CD19-depleted stem cell transplant. These receptors originate from a girl aged 2-15 years with Fanconi anemia, due to receive a stem cell transplant. Each CDR3 is given with its conserved first and last residue. The order of the fields is V gene, J gene, clone size, D gene, CDR3 protein, CDR3 DNA. The D gene is left open where the match is weak. Rows give clone size only sometimes, using once, few, many, or a class for an expanded clone.

TRBV6-1	TRBJ2-7	few	TRBD1	CATRTITGAEAGEQYF	TGTGCCACCAGAACCATTACAGGGGCCGAGGCGGGCGAGCAGTACTTC
TRBV6-2/TRBV6-3	TRBJ1-1	-	-	CASRTGGLIVGTEAFF	TGTGCCAGCAGGACGGGGGGGCTGATTGTAGGCACTGAAGCTTTCTTT
TRBV12-3/TRBV12-4	TRBJ2-1	many	-	CASSQGRRRPNNEQFF	TGTGCCAGCAGTCAAGGGAGACGTCGCCCTAACAATGAGCAGTTCTTC
TRBV29-1	TRBJ2-7	many	TRBD2	CSVKYFTGRDSYEQYF	TGCAGCGTTAAGTATTTTACCGGGAGGGACTCCTACGAGCAGTACTTC
TRBV12-3/TRBV12-4	TRBJ2-7	-	-	CASRQQVLYYEQYF	TGTGCCAGCCGACAACAGGTACTGTACTACGAGCAGTACTTC
TRBV28	TRBJ2-7	many	TRBD1	CASNPGQSYEQYF	TGTGCCAGCAATCCGGGACAGAGCTACGAGCAGTACTTC
TRBV5-1	TRBJ2-5	many	-	CASSFLTVMIQETQYF	TGCGCCAGCAGCTTCCTGACGGTGATGATCCAAGAGACCCAGTACTTC
TRBV20-1	TRBJ2-7	many	TRBD2	CSASSPGGRIYEQYF	TGCAGTGCTAGTTCCCCCGGGGGGAGGATTTACGAGCAGTACTTC
TRBV4-2	TRBJ2-1	many	TRBD2	CASSQEGTSGFNEQFF	TGTGCCAGCAGCCAAGAAGGTACTAGCGGATTCAATGAGCAGTTCTTC
TRBV12-3/TRBV12-4	TRBJ2-2	many	TRBD1	CASSSPQGQWTGELFF	TGTGCCAGCAGTTCTCCACAGGGGCAGTGGACCGGGGAGCTGTTTTTT
TRBV7-6	TRBJ2-1	-	TRBD2	CASSFLVTSESSYNEQFF	TGTGCCAGCAGCTTCCTTGTGACTAGCGAGAGCTCCTACAATGAGCAGTTCTTC
TRBV27	TRBJ2-1	many	TRBD2	CAIGGSSNEQFF	TGTGCCATCGGGGGGAGCTCCAATGAGCAGTTCTTC
TRBV7-8	TRBJ2-1	once	TRBD2	CASSSGGTSYNEQFF	TGTGCCAGCAGCTCGGGGGGGACCTCCTACAATGAGCAGTTCTTC
TRBV20-1	TRBJ1-5	many	TRBD1	CSARFGQGGNQPQHF	TGCAGTGCTAGATTTGGACAGGGGGGAAATCAGCCCCAGCATTTT
TRBV13	TRBJ2-6	-	-	CASMYGGLSGANVLTF	TGTGCCAGCATGTACGGGGGGCTTTCTGGGGCCAACGTCCTGACTTTC
TRBV7-2	TRBJ2-7	-	TRBD1	CASSPTGNWLYEQYF	TGTGCCAGCAGCCCGACAGGGAACTGGTTATACGAGCAGTACTTC
TRBV5-1	TRBJ2-7	-	TRBD2	CASSLVSTSGYEQYF	TGCGCCAGCAGCTTGGTTTCGACTAGCGGCTACGAGCAGTACTTC
TRBV2	TRBJ1-1	few	-	CASSEVRNTEAFF	TGTGCCAGCAGTGAAGTAAGGAACACTGAAGCTTTCTTT
TRBV29-1	TRBJ2-1	few	TRBD2	CSVEDRERESNEQFF	TGCAGCGTTGAAGATAGGGAGCGGGAGTCCAATGAGCAGTTCTTC
TRBV10-3	TRBJ2-5	few	TRBD2	CAIKSGLAGAGRETQYF	TGTGCCATCAAATCCGGACTAGCGGGGGCCGGCCGAGAGACCCAGTACTTC
TRBV5-6	TRBJ2-1	many	-	CASSLALRGRSHNEQFF	TGTGCCAGCAGCTTGGCCTTGCGGGGTAGGTCTCACAATGAGCAGTTCTTC
TRBV28	TRBJ2-1	many	-	CASSYIVRNEQFF	TGTGCCAGCAGCTATATTGTTCGTAATGAGCAGTTCTTC
TRBV29-1	TRBJ2-7	-	TRBD1	CSVELGQGSGEQYF	TGCAGCGTTGAACTAGGACAGGGTTCGGGCGAGCAGTACTTC
TRBV15	TRBJ2-3	many	-	CASNGDLDTQYF	TGTGCCTCCAACGGGGATCTGGATACGCAGTATTTT
TRBV18	TRBJ2-1	many	TRBD2	CASSQRNGLDFYNEQFF	TGTGCCAGCTCACAACGCAACGGACTAGATTTCTACAATGAGCAGTTCTTC
TRBV20-1	TRBJ2-3	-	TRBD2	CSANTMGLAITDTQYF	TGCAGTGCGAATACAATGGGACTAGCGATCACAGATACGCAGTATTTT
TRBV29-1	TRBJ2-7	few	TRBD2	CSAVTSGSYEQYF	TGCAGCGCCGTGACTAGCGGGAGTTACGAGCAGTACTTC
TRBV28	TRBJ1-5	many	-	CASSFRLGVRQPQHF	TGTGCCAGCAGTTTTAGGCTGGGGGTCCGTCAGCCCCAGCATTTT
TRBV25-1	TRBJ2-7	-	-	CASNRGLATKQYF	TGTGCCAGCAATCGAGGGCTAGCTACGAAGCAGTACTTC
TRBV29-1	TRBJ2-1	many	-	CSATVSSYNEQFF	TGCAGCGCGACGGTGAGCTCCTACAATGAGCAGTTCTTC
TRBV5-6	TRBJ2-5	many	-	CASSSTSRGETQYF	TGTGCCAGCAGCTCTACAAGCAGAGGGGAGACCCAGTACTTC
TRBV29-1	TRBJ2-7	-	-	CSVEARDYEQYF	TGCAGCGTTGAGGCTAGGGACTACGAGCAGTACTTC
TRBV20-1	TRBJ2-2	-	TRBD2	CSASPGLGLFF	TGCAGTGCTAGCCCGGGACTAGGGTTGTTTTTT
TRBV20-1	TRBJ2-2	once	-	CSARSSGELFF	TGCAGTGCTAGATCCTCCGGGGAGCTGTTTTTT
TRBV7-3	TRBJ2-1	-	-	CASSLSGAGEQFF	TGTGCCAGCAGCTTAAGCGGGGCGGGTGAGCAGTTCTTC
TRBV11-1	TRBJ2-1	-	TRBD2	CASSPGVGLADEQFF	TGTGCCAGCAGCCCGGGGGTCGGACTAGCGGATGAGCAGTTCTTC
TRBV6-5	TRBJ2-5	many	-	CASSYDRLAPDGTQYF	TGTGCCAGCAGTTACGATCGGCTAGCTCCAGATGGGACCCAGTACTTC
TRBV29-1	TRBJ2-2	many	-	CSAQARGELFF	TGCAGCGCCCAAGCCCGGGGGGAGCTGTTTTTT
TRBV7-9	TRBJ2-3	-	-	CASSPLRGDTQYF	TGTGCCAGCAGCCCTTTGAGAGGTGATACGCAGTATTTT
TRBV28	TRBJ2-3	-	TRBD2	CASRKTSGRDTQYF	TGTGCCAGCAGAAAGACTAGCGGGAGAGATACGCAGTATTTT
TRBV6-1	TRBJ2-7	few	-	CASSEDYGAGSYEQYF	TGTGCCAGCAGTGAAGATTACGGGGCCGGTTCCTACGAGCAGTACTTC
TRBV5-1	TRBJ2-5	-	-	CASSSWAEETQYF	TGCGCCAGCAGCTCCTGGGCGGAAGAGACCCAGTACTTC
TRBV12-3/TRBV12-4	TRBJ2-7	many	TRBD2	CASTLFSGGSSTYEQYF	TGTGCCAGCACCTTATTTAGCGGGGGGTCCTCGACCTACGAGCAGTACTTC
TRBV29-1	TRBJ1-2	many	-	CSVASDKRSNYGYTF	TGCAGCGTTGCGTCGGACAAGCGCTCTAACTATGGCTACACCTTC
TRBV7-2	TRBJ2-3	-	-	CASSDPHVADTQYF	TGTGCCAGCAGCGACCCCCACGTCGCAGATACGCAGTATTTT
TRBV20-1	TRBJ1-4	many	TRBD1	CSARGTGRHEKLFF	TGCAGTGCTAGAGGGACAGGCAGACATGAAAAACTGTTTTTT
TRBV29-1	TRBJ2-7	many	-	CSVEKVGGSYEQYF	TGCAGCGTTGAAAAGGTCGGAGGGTCCTACGAGCAGTACTTC
TRBV5-1	TRBJ1-1	-	-	CASSSQGGRTEAFF	TGCGCCAGCAGCTCCCAAGGGGGAAGGACTGAAGCTTTCTTT
TRBV20-1	TRBJ2-3	-	TRBD2	CSANPYTMAGGRLDTQYF	TGCAGTGCTAACCCTTATACTATGGCGGGGGGCAGATTGGATACGCAGTATTTT
TRBV9	TRBJ2-7	-	-	CASSVESGVWAGEQYF	TGTGCCAGCAGCGTAGAGTCGGGGGTCTGGGCGGGCGAGCAGTACTTC
TRBV24-1	TRBJ2-1	few	TRBD2	CATSDLGLAGGSHNEQFF	TGTGCCACCAGTGATTTGGGACTAGCGGGAGGATCTCACAATGAGCAGTTCTTC
TRBV7-6	TRBJ2-7	once	-	CASSLAGDWTRYEQYF	TGTGCCAGCAGCTTAGCCGGGGACTGGACGAGATACGAGCAGTACTTC
TRBV7-3	TRBJ1-1	-	TRBD1	CASSPRQGRGNTEAFF	TGTGCCAGCAGCCCGCGACAGGGTCGAGGGAACACTGAAGCTTTCTTT
TRBV28	TRBJ2-7	few	TRBD2	CASSLAGGPSEQYF	TGTGCCAGCAGTTTGGCGGGAGGGCCTTCCGAGCAGTACTTC
TRBV6-5	TRBJ2-6	many	-	CASSYLRDAPFSGANVLTF	TGTGCCAGCAGTTACCTTAGGGACGCACCCTTCTCTGGGGCCAACGTCCTGACTTTC
TRBV6-5	TRBJ2-5	-	TRBD2	CASSYSQRGVGETQYF	TGTGCCAGCAGTTACTCCCAGCGGGGTGTGGGAGAGACCCAGTACTTC
TRBV4-1	TRBJ2-3	few	-	CASSILADLTDTQYF	TGCGCCAGCAGCATATTAGCGGACCTCACAGATACGCAGTATTTT